This T cell receptor beta chain is drawn from a study of T-cell reconstitution after alpha-beta-depleted transplantation in children. Unique molecular identifiers featured in how the TCRbeta library was prepared. Each CDR3 protein is one row after TCRdb ran MiXCR on the PCR reads. The top ten hold 95% to 98% of the sample, which has tens of thousands of distinct CDR3 sequences, roughly 46% seen once. Study-wide findings and caveats: It was newly produced T cells that mostly accounted for T-cell counts and diversity one year after transplant.

As regards this clonotype: What it recognizes is unknown.

Sequenced material: PBMCs, mostly from graft donor cells, taken 360 days after TCRalphabeta/CD19-depleted stem cell transplant. The receptor's source is a male patient younger than 18 who had a stem cell transplant for acute lymphoblastic leukemia, so the T cells may come from the graft donor.

In DNA form, the CDR3 reads TGTGCCAGCAGCCCTTCAGGGTCTTCTAAAGGCGAGCAGTACTTC. Translation: CASSPSGSSKGEQYF. The chain joins TRBV7-9 to TRBJ2-7; D is perhaps TRBD1 (5 bases). Trimming left V 5 bases short and J 6 bases short, with 20 bases between. There are 15 residues in the CDR3. The germline gives CDR1 SEHNR, CDR2 FQNEAQ (reference sequence). The full variable domain, in which reference TRBV7-9 and TRBJ2-7 provide the parts outside the CDR3, is DTGVSQNPRHKITKRGQNVTFRCDPISEHNRLYWYRQTLGQGPEFLTYFQNEAQLEKSRLLSDRFSAERPKGSFSTLEIQRTEQGDSAMYLCASSPSGSSKGEQYFGPGTRLTVT.